The 8 T cell receptor beta chains listed next were all sequenced from one sample in a study of blood T cell repertoires in COVID-19. The method was immunoSEQ multiplex PCR; TCRdb's version includes in-frame clones alone and lacks a portion of them. The sample consists of approximately 170,000 clones, approximately 80% of them appearing once. The sequenced material came from peripheral blood. The receptors derive from a woman in her forties or fifties with acute or convalescent COVID-19.

V is TRBV25-1 and J is TRBJ1-4, with 7 nucleotides matching TRBD1. This CDR3 has 16 residues. Germline CDR1 is MGHDK and CDR2 is SYGVNS. V trimming: 3 bases; J trimming: 4 bases; junction bases outside the gene matches: 8. The CDR3 bases are TGTGCCAGCAGTGACAGGGGGGCGCGAAATAATGAAAAACTGTTTTTT. Translation gives CASSDRGARNNEKLFF.

This chain uses TRBV24-1 with TRBJ2-4; D perhaps matches TRBD1 (7 bases). Germline V lookup: CDR1 KGHDR, CDR2 SFDVKD. The CDR3 sequence is 16 residues long. With 3 bases removed from V and 7 bases from J, the gap between germline ends came to 18 bases. In DNA form, the CDR3 reads TGTGCCACCAGTGATAATAGACAGGGTCGGGAGAACATTCAGTACTTC. Translation gives CATSDNRQGRENIQYF.

The chain joins TRBV27 to TRBJ2-7, with 9 bases matching TRBD2. The germline gives CDR1 MNHEY, CDR2 SMNVEV (reference sequence). CDR3 length equals 14 residues. Unmatched junction bases numbered 5, after V lost 8 bases and J lost 0 bases. CDR3 DNA sequence: TGTGCCAGCCCCTCGGGACTAGCCTCCTACGAGCAGTACTTC. This encodes CASPSGLASYEQYF.

This clone is a singleton in its sample. The J gene is TRBJ1-6, the V gene TRBV11-2; D uncertain. In germline, CDR1 is SGHAT, CDR2 FQNNGV. The germline V and J ends were trimmed by 6 bases and 5 bases, with 11 bases remaining between them. The CDR3 is 14 amino acids. CDR3 amino acids: CASSVAGDNSPLHF. CDR3 bases: TGTGCCAGCAGTGTAGCCGGGGATAATTCACCCCTCCACTTT.

This chain uses TRBV5-4 with TRBJ2-6, with a weak D call TRBD2 (5 bases). The CDR3 runs 15 residues. Between the trimmed V and J ends, which lost 3 bases and 0 bases, there was a span of 7 bases. Per germline, CDR1 SGHNT and CDR2 YYREEE (reference sequence). CDR3 in DNA: TGTGCCAGCAGCTCTGCGGGCTCTGGGGCCAACGTCCTGACTTTC. Amino acid sequence: CASSSAGSGANVLTF.

This clone is a singleton in its sample. The chain recombines TRBV11-2 with TRBJ1-5, with D possibly TRBD1 on 5 matching bases. This CDR3 has 11 amino acids. The germline V gene encodes CDR1 SGHAT and CDR2 FQNNGV. CDR3 sequence reads: CASGFDQPQHF. CDR3 sequence (DNA): TGTGCGTCAGGGTTTGATCAGCCCCAGCATTTT.

This clone was counted between two and nine times. V gene TRBV5-5 combines with J gene TRBJ1-1; no clear D gene. Trimming removed 0 bases from V and 5 bases from J, with 11 bases in between. Looked up from germline, CDR1 is SGHKS and CDR2 is YYEKEE (reference sequence). The CDR3 totals 14 residues. This CDR3 reads CASSLGARETEAFF. As DNA, the CDR3 is TGTGCCAGCAGCTTGGGGGCGAGAGAAACTGAAGCTTTCTTT.

The chain's CDR3 is CASSPTTGGYSNQPQHF. The CDR3 coding sequence is TGTGCCAGCAGCCCGACCACAGGGGGCTATAGCAATCAGCCCCAGCATTTT. The chain joins TRBV5-8 to TRBJ1-5; 9 nucleotides line up with TRBD1. Germline-derived CDR1 and CDR2 are SGHTS and YDEGEE. CDR3 length: 17 amino acids. J gave up 0 bases and V 4 bases, and 8 bases lay outside the gene matches. Drawing the rest from reference TRBV5-8 and TRBJ1-5, the complete variable domain is EAGVTQSPTHLIKTRGQQATLRCSPISGHTSVYWYQQALGLGLQFLLWYDEGEERNRGNFPPRFSGRQFPNYSSELNVNALELEDSALYLCASSPTTGGYSNQPQHFGDGTRLSIL.